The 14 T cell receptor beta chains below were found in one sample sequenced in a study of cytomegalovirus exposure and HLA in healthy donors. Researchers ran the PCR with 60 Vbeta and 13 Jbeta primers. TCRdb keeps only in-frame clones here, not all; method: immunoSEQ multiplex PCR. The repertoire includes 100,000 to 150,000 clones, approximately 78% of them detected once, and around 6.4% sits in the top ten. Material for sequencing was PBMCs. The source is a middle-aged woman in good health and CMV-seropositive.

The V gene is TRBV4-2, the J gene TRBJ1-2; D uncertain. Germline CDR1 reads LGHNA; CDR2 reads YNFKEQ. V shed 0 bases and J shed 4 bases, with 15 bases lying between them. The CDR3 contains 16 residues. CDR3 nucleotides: TGTGCCAGCAGCCAAGATTCTACCCAAGCCGGCTATGGCTACACCTTC. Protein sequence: CASSQDSTQAGYGYTF.

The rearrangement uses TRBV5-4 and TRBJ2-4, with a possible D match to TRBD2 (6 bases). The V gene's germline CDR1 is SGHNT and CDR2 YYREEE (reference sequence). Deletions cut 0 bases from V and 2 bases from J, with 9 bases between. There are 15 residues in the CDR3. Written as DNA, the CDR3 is TGTGCCAGCAGCTTGGGGGGGGAAACCAAAAACATTCAGTACTTC. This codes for CASSLGGETKNIQYF.

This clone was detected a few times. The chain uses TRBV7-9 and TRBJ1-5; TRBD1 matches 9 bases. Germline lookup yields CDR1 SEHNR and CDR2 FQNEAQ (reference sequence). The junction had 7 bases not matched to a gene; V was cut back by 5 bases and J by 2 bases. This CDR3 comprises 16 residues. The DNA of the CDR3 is TGTGCCAGCAGCCTCCATTGGACAGGGGGCAATCAGCCCCAGCATTTT. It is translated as CASSLHWTGGNQPQHF.

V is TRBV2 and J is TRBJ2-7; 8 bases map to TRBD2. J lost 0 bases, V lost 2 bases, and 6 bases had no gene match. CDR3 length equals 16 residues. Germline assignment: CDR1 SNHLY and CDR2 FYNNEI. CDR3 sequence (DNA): TGTGCCAGCAGTGAATTAGGACTAGCCGACTCCTACGAGCAGTACTTC. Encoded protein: CASSELGLADSYEQYF. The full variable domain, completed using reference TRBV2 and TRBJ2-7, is EPEVTQTPSHQVTQMGQEVILRCVPISNHLYFYWYRQILGQKVEFLVSFYNNEISEKSEIFDDQFSVERPDGSNFTLKIRSTKLEDSAMYFCASSELGLADSYEQYFGPGTRLTVT.

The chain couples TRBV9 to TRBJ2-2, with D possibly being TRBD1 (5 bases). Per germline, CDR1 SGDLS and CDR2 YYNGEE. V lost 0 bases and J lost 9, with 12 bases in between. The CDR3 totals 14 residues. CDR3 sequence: CASSVEQVPRELFF. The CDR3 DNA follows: TGTGCCAGCAGCGTAGAACAGGTACCCAGGGAGCTGTTTTTT. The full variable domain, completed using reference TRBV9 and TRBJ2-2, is DSGVTQTPKHLITATGQRVTLRCSPRSGDLSVYWYQQSLDQGLQFLIQYYNGEERAKGNILERFSAQQFPDLHSELNLSSLELGDSALYFCASSVEQVPRELFFGEGSRLTVL.

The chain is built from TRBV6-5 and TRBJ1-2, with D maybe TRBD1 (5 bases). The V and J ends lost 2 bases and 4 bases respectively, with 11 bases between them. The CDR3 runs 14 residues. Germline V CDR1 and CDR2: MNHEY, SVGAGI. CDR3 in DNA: TGTGCCAGCAGTTACGCCGGGGGGAGCTATGGCTACACCTTC. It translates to CASSYAGGSYGYTF.

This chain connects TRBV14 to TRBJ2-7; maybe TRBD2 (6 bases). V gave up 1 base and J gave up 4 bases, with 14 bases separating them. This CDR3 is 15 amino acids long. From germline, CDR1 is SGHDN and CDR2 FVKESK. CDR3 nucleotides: TGTGCCAGCAGCCAAGGACTGACTAGACTATACGAGCAGTACTTC. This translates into CASSQGLTRLYEQYF. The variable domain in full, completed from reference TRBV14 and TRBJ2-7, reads EAGVTQFPSHSVIEKGQTVTLRCDPISGHDNLYWYRRVMGKEIKFLLHFVKESKQDESGMPNNRFLAERTGGTYSTLKVQPAELEDSGVYFCASSQGLTRLYEQYFGPGTRLTVT.

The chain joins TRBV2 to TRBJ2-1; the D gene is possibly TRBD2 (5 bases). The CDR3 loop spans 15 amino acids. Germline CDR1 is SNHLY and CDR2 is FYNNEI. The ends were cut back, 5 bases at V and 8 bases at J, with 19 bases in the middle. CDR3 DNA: TGTGCCAGCAGTCAGGACTTCCCATCCTCTCATGAGCAGTTCTTC. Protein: CASSQDFPSSHEQFF.

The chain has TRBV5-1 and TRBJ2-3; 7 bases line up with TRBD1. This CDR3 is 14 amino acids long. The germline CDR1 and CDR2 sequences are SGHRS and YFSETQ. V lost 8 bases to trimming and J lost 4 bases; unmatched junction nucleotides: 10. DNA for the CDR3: TGCGCCAGTGCCGAGACAGGGCATCCAGATACGCAGTATTTT. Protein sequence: CASAETGHPDTQYF.

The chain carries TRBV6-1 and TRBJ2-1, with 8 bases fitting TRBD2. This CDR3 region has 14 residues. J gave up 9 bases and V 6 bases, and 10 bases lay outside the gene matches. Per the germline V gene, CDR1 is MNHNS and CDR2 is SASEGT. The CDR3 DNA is TGTGCCAGCAGGTGGGCCGGGGGGGCCACTGAGCAGTTCTTC. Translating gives CASRWAGGATEQFF.

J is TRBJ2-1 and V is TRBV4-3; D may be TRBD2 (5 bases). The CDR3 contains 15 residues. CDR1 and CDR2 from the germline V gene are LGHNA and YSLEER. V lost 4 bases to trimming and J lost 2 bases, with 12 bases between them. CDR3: CASSLREGAYNEQFF. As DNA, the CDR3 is TGCGCCAGCAGCCTGAGGGAAGGAGCCTACAATGAGCAGTTCTTC.

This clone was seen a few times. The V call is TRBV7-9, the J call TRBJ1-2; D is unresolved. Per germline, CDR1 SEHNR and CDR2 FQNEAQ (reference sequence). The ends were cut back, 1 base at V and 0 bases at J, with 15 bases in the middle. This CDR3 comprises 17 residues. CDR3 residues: CASSLEISTSTNYGYTF. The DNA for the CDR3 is TGTGCCAGCAGCTTAGAGATCTCTACCTCCACTAACTATGGCTACACCTTC.

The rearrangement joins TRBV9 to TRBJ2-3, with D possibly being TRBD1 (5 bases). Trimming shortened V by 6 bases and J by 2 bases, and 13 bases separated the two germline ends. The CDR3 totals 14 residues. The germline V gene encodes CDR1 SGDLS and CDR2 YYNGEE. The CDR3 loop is CASNPEDITDTQYF. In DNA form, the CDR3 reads TGTGCCAGCAACCCAGAGGACATCACAGATACGCAGTATTTT. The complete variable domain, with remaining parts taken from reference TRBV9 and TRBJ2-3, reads DSGVTQTPKHLITATGQRVTLRCSPRSGDLSVYWYQQSLDQGLQFLIQYYNGEERAKGNILERFSAQQFPDLHSELNLSSLELGDSALYFCASNPEDITDTQYFGPGTRLTVL.

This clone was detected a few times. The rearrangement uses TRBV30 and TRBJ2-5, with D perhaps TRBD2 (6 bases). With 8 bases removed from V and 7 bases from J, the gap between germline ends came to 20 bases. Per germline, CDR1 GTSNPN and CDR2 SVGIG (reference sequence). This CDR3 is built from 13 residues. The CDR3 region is CAQQLGTGVTQYF. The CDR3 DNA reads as TGTGCCCAGCAATTAGGGACGGGGGTGACCCAGTACTTC.